Listed below are T cell receptor beta chains from one sample, sequenced in a study of blood T cell repertoires in COVID-19. Generated by immunoSEQ multiplex PCR, the TCRdb table keeps only in-frame clones and is missing some. The table has 35,000 to 45,000 clones, approximately 80% seen once. Input material: peripheral blood. The receptors were gathered from a man between 65 and 85 years old with acute or convalescent COVID-19. Each CDR3 is given with its conserved first and last residue. D genes are given only for firm matches. A clone size is listed for some rows: how often the clone was seen (once, few, many), or a class if it is expanded.

v_gene: TRBV11-1; len: 16; j_gene: TRBJ2-1; d_gene: TRBD1; abundance: -; CDR3nt: TGTGCCAGCAGCAGGGACCGGGACAGGCCGTACAATGAGCAGTTCTTC; CDR3aa: CASSRDRDRPYNEQFF
v_gene: TRBV5-1; len: 14; j_gene: TRBJ1-1; d_gene: TRBD1; abundance: -; CDR3nt: TGCGCCAGCTCACAGGGGAGTCGAAACACTGAAGCTTTCTTT; CDR3aa: CASSQGSRNTEAFF
v_gene: TRBV6-2/TRBV6-3; len: 13; j_gene: TRBJ1-3; d_gene: -; abundance: -; CDR3nt: TGTGCCAGCAGTTCCGGGTCTGGAAACACCATATATTTT; CDR3aa: CASSSGSGNTIYF
v_gene: TRBV6-6; len: 13; j_gene: TRBJ1-6; d_gene: -; abundance: -; CDR3nt: TGTGCCAGCAGTTACTCGAGTAATTCACCCCTCCACTTT; CDR3aa: CASSYSSNSPLHF
v_gene: TRBV10-3; len: 13; j_gene: TRBJ1-3; d_gene: TRBD1; abundance: -; CDR3nt: TGTGCCATCAGTCGACAGGGACTAGGCACCATATATTTT; CDR3aa: CAISRQGLGTIYF
v_gene: TRBV6-1; len: 14; j_gene: TRBJ1-2; d_gene: TRBD1; abundance: -; CDR3nt: TGTGCCAGCAGTGAAACAGGGGCTAACTATGGCTACACCTTC; CDR3aa: CASSETGANYGYTF
v_gene: TRBV7-6; len: 14; j_gene: TRBJ2-5; d_gene: -; abundance: -; CDR3nt: TGTGCCAGCAGCATGTGGGGGGGCGAAGAGACCCAGTACTTC; CDR3aa: CASSMWGGEETQYF
v_gene: TRBV5-1; len: 13; j_gene: TRBJ1-4; d_gene: -; abundance: once; CDR3nt: TGCGCCAGCAGACAAGGGGCAGGGGAAAAACTGTTTTTT; CDR3aa: CASRQGAGEKLFF
v_gene: TRBV24-1; len: 17; j_gene: TRBJ1-4; d_gene: -; abundance: -; CDR3nt: TGTGCCACCAGTGATTCGAGAGGCCCAGCAACTAATGAAAAACTGTTTTTT; CDR3aa: CATSDSRGPATNEKLFF
v_gene: TRBV7-2; len: 13; j_gene: TRBJ2-1; d_gene: -; abundance: -; CDR3nt: TGTGCCAGCAGCACCCGGACAGAAGGTGTGGCGTTCTTC; CDR3aa: CASSTRTEGVAFF
v_gene: TRBV7-9; len: 15; j_gene: TRBJ2-7; d_gene: -; abundance: -; CDR3nt: TGTGCCAGCAGCCACTCCGGGTTGAGCTCCTACGAGCAGTACTTC; CDR3aa: CASSHSGLSSYEQYF
v_gene: TRBV3-1/TRBV3-2; len: 17; j_gene: TRBJ1-3; d_gene: -; abundance: -; CDR3nt: TGTGCCAGCAGCCAAGCGACAGCTCTGAGCTCTGGAAACACCATATATTTT; CDR3aa: CASSQATALSSGNTIYF
v_gene: TRBV30; len: 12; j_gene: TRBJ1-6; d_gene: -; abundance: few; CDR3nt: TGTGCCTGGAGTTTCAGAAATTCACCCCTCCACTTT; CDR3aa: CAWSFRNSPLHF
v_gene: TRBV4-1; len: 14; j_gene: TRBJ1-2; d_gene: TRBD1; abundance: once; CDR3nt: TGCGCCAGCAGCCCCCCGGACAGGGTCTATGGCTACACCTTC; CDR3aa: CASSPPDRVYGYTF
v_gene: TRBV4-1; len: 15; j_gene: TRBJ1-4; d_gene: TRBD1; abundance: -; CDR3nt: TGCGCCAGCAGCCCACAGGGGGCGCCTAATGAAAAACTGTTTTTT; CDR3aa: CASSPQGAPNEKLFF
v_gene: TRBV19; len: 13; j_gene: TRBJ2-2; d_gene: -; abundance: once; CDR3nt: TGTGCCAGTTCCTCCTCTAACACCGGGGAGCTGTTTTTT; CDR3aa: CASSSSNTGELFF
v_gene: TRBV2; len: 12; j_gene: TRBJ2-1; d_gene: TRBD1; abundance: -; CDR3nt: TGTGCCAGCAGTGATTGGGACAGGGAGCAGTTCTTC; CDR3aa: CASSDWDREQFF
v_gene: TRBV10-3; len: 15; j_gene: TRBJ2-4; d_gene: -; abundance: -; CDR3nt: TGTGCCATCAGTGATACGACGGCAGGGGTAGGCATTCAGTACTTC; CDR3aa: CAISDTTAGVGIQYF
v_gene: TRBV5-1; len: 14; j_gene: TRBJ2-3; d_gene: TRBD2; abundance: -; CDR3nt: TGCGCCAGCTCGAGCGGGGGTGAGGGAGATACGCAGTATTTT; CDR3aa: CASSSGGEGDTQYF
v_gene: TRBV5-1; len: 16; j_gene: TRBJ2-7; d_gene: TRBD1; abundance: -; CDR3nt: TGCGCCAGCAGCTTGGCCCCGGGACAGGGGTTCTACGAGCAGTACTTC; CDR3aa: CASSLAPGQGFYEQYF
v_gene: TRBV28; len: 12; j_gene: TRBJ1-5; d_gene: -; abundance: -; CDR3nt: TGTGCCAGCAACAGATTCAATCAGCCCCAGCATTTT; CDR3aa: CASNRFNQPQHF
v_gene: TRBV4-2; len: 16; j_gene: TRBJ1-3; d_gene: TRBD1; abundance: few; CDR3nt: TGTGCCAGCAGCCAAGTACAGGGGGCTTCTGGAAACACCATATATTTT; CDR3aa: CASSQVQGASGNTIYF
v_gene: TRBV6-2/TRBV6-3; len: 12; j_gene: TRBJ2-7; d_gene: -; abundance: few; CDR3nt: TGTGCCAGCAGTTACGCGCCCTACGAGCAGTACTTC; CDR3aa: CASSYAPYEQYF
v_gene: TRBV30; len: 15; j_gene: TRBJ1-5; d_gene: -; abundance: -; CDR3nt: TGTGCCTGGAGTGTAGGACAGAATAGCAATCAGCCCCAGCATTTT; CDR3aa: CAWSVGQNSNQPQHF
v_gene: TRBV20-1; len: 11; j_gene: TRBJ1-2; d_gene: -; abundance: -; CDR3nt: TGCAGTGCAACACAGGGTCATGGCTACACCTTC; CDR3aa: CSATQGHGYTF
v_gene: TRBV6-5; len: 13; j_gene: TRBJ1-2; d_gene: -; abundance: -; CDR3nt: TGTGCCAGCAGTTACGGCGGGGTTAAGGGCTACACCTTC; CDR3aa: CASSYGGVKGYTF
v_gene: TRBV19; len: 13; j_gene: TRBJ1-1; d_gene: -; abundance: -; CDR3nt: TGTGCCTCTCAAGGACATCTGAACACTGAAGCTTTCTTT; CDR3aa: CASQGHLNTEAFF
v_gene: TRBV7-3; len: 16; j_gene: TRBJ2-2; d_gene: TRBD1; abundance: -; CDR3nt: TGTGCCAGCAGCGAGGACAGGGGGCACGGCACCGGGGAGCTGTTTTTT; CDR3aa: CASSEDRGHGTGELFF
v_gene: TRBV7-9; len: 15; j_gene: TRBJ1-1; d_gene: TRBD1; abundance: -; CDR3nt: TGTGCCAGCAGCTTAGCGATACAGGGGGCTGGCGAAGCTTTCTTT; CDR3aa: CASSLAIQGAGEAFF
v_gene: TRBV6-2/TRBV6-3; len: 16; j_gene: TRBJ2-7; d_gene: -; abundance: few; CDR3nt: TGTGCCAGCAGCTCCAAGACCCTAGGGAGCTCCTACGAGCAGTACTTC; CDR3aa: CASSSKTLGSSYEQYF
v_gene: TRBV28; len: 14; j_gene: TRBJ1-5; d_gene: TRBD1; abundance: -; CDR3nt: TGTGCCAGCAGTGAGGACAGGCGGAATCAGCCCCAGCATTTT; CDR3aa: CASSEDRRNQPQHF
v_gene: TRBV19; len: 14; j_gene: TRBJ1-5; d_gene: -; abundance: -; CDR3nt: TGTGCCAGTAGTACAGACAGACTAGATCAGCCCCAGCATTTT; CDR3aa: CASSTDRLDQPQHF
v_gene: TRBV6-5; len: 14; j_gene: TRBJ2-1; d_gene: -; abundance: -; CDR3nt: TGTGCCAGCAGTACCCGACAGTCCTACAATGAGCAGTTCTTC; CDR3aa: CASSTRQSYNEQFF
v_gene: TRBV20-1; len: 11; j_gene: TRBJ2-3; d_gene: -; abundance: few; CDR3nt: TGCAGTGCTAGCGGCACAGATACGCAGTATTTT; CDR3aa: CSASGTDTQYF
v_gene: TRBV7-3; len: 13; j_gene: TRBJ2-4; d_gene: -; abundance: -; CDR3nt: TGTGCCAGCATCGAGACAGCCGAAAACATTCAGTACTTC; CDR3aa: CASIETAENIQYF
v_gene: TRBV7-6; len: 17; j_gene: TRBJ2-1; d_gene: -; abundance: -; CDR3nt: TGTGCCAGCAGCTTAGCGGAACAAACTAGCCCTAACAATGAGCAGTTCTTC; CDR3aa: CASSLAEQTSPNNEQFF
v_gene: TRBV5-6; len: 15; j_gene: TRBJ1-2; d_gene: -; abundance: -; CDR3nt: TGTGCCAGCAGCTTGCTACAGATTATCCACTATGGCTACACCTTC; CDR3aa: CASSLLQIIHYGYTF
v_gene: TRBV2; len: 12; j_gene: TRBJ2-1; d_gene: -; abundance: -; CDR3nt: TGTGCCAGCACAGACAGCTACAATGAGCAGTTCTTC; CDR3aa: CASTDSYNEQFF
v_gene: TRBV2; len: 11; j_gene: TRBJ1-1; d_gene: -; abundance: -; CDR3nt: TGTGCCAGCAGGAGGAGGGGTGAAGCTTTCTTT; CDR3aa: CASRRRGEAFF
v_gene: TRBV28; len: 14; j_gene: TRBJ2-5; d_gene: -; abundance: once; CDR3nt: TGTGCCAGCAGCCCGCCGGGGGGCCGGGAGACCCAGTACTTC; CDR3aa: CASSPPGGRETQYF
v_gene: TRBV7-2; len: 14; j_gene: TRBJ2-6; d_gene: -; abundance: -; CDR3nt: TGTGCCAGCAGCGTCTCCTCTGGGGCCAACGTCCTGACTTTC; CDR3aa: CASSVSSGANVLTF
v_gene: TRBV5-4; len: 14; j_gene: TRBJ2-2; d_gene: TRBD1; abundance: -; CDR3nt: TGTGCCAGCAGCAGGACAGGGGGCACCGGGGAGCTGTTTTTT; CDR3aa: CASSRTGGTGELFF
v_gene: TRBV5-6; len: 12; j_gene: TRBJ1-3; d_gene: -; abundance: -; CDR3nt: TGTGCCAGCAGCCGAGCACGAAACACCATATATTTT; CDR3aa: CASSRARNTIYF
v_gene: TRBV5-5; len: 16; j_gene: TRBJ1-1; d_gene: -; abundance: few; CDR3nt: TGTGCCAGCAGCTTGTGGCAGGGTCACATGAACACTGAAGCTTTCTTT; CDR3aa: CASSLWQGHMNTEAFF
v_gene: TRBV9; len: 15; j_gene: TRBJ2-3; d_gene: TRBD1; abundance: -; CDR3nt: TGTGCCAGCACCAAAGGGGACAGGGTGTTAGATACGCAGTATTTT; CDR3aa: CASTKGDRVLDTQYF
v_gene: TRBV3-1/TRBV3-2; len: 14; j_gene: TRBJ2-7; d_gene: -; abundance: few; CDR3nt: TGTGCCAGCAGCCCCTCTTCCGGGGAGTACGAGCAGTACTTC; CDR3aa: CASSPSSGEYEQYF
v_gene: TRBV4-1; len: 15; j_gene: TRBJ2-2; d_gene: -; abundance: few; CDR3nt: TGCGCCAGCAGCCCCCACGGGGGAGCCGCCGGGGAGCTGTTTTTT; CDR3aa: CASSPHGGAAGELFF
v_gene: TRBV3-1/TRBV3-2; len: 17; j_gene: TRBJ2-4; d_gene: -; abundance: -; CDR3nt: TGTGCCAGCAGCCCTCGAGCAGCGGGCAGCTCCAAAAACATTCAGTACTTC; CDR3aa: CASSPRAAGSSKNIQYF
v_gene: TRBV6-5; len: 13; j_gene: TRBJ2-5; d_gene: -; abundance: -; CDR3nt: TGTGCCAGCAGTCGTAACGGTCCGGAGACCCAGTACTTC; CDR3aa: CASSRNGPETQYF
v_gene: TRBV27; len: 13; j_gene: TRBJ2-7; d_gene: -; abundance: once; CDR3nt: TGTGCCAGCAGCAAGGACGGCGGGTACGAGCAGTACTTC; CDR3aa: CASSKDGGYEQYF
v_gene: TRBV4-1; len: 15; j_gene: TRBJ2-7; d_gene: TRBD2; abundance: -; CDR3nt: TGCGCCAGCAGCCACCCGGGACTAGAGGCCCACGAGCAGTACTTC; CDR3aa: CASSHPGLEAHEQYF
v_gene: TRBV19; len: 15; j_gene: TRBJ1-5; d_gene: -; abundance: -; CDR3nt: TGTGCCAGTAGTCGACACCTATCCGAGAATCAGCCCCAGCATTTT; CDR3aa: CASSRHLSENQPQHF
v_gene: TRBV5-1; len: 16; j_gene: TRBJ1-1; d_gene: -; abundance: -; CDR3nt: TGCGCCAGCAGCCTTGAACTGTTCAAGACGGGCACTGAAGCTTTCTTT; CDR3aa: CASSLELFKTGTEAFF
v_gene: TRBV28; len: 11; j_gene: TRBJ1-1; d_gene: -; abundance: -; CDR3nt: TGTGCCAGCACAACAGGGCCCCGAGCTTTCTTT; CDR3aa: CASTTGPRAFF
v_gene: TRBV19; len: 16; j_gene: TRBJ2-5; d_gene: TRBD2; abundance: -; CDR3nt: TGTGCCAGTAGTGCCCAACCGGGACTAGCGAAGGAGACCCAGTACTTC; CDR3aa: CASSAQPGLAKETQYF
v_gene: TRBV6-5; len: 15; j_gene: TRBJ2-5; d_gene: TRBD2; abundance: -; CDR3nt: TGTGCCAGCAGGAAGACTAGCGGGGAGCTGGAGACCCAGTACTTC; CDR3aa: CASRKTSGELETQYF
v_gene: TRBV18; len: 18; j_gene: TRBJ2-6; d_gene: -; abundance: -; CDR3nt: TGTGCCAGCTCACCGGGTTCAGGGAAGCTCTCTGGGGCCAACGTCCTGACTTTC; CDR3aa: CASSPGSGKLSGANVLTF
v_gene: TRBV28; len: 19; j_gene: TRBJ1-2; d_gene: TRBD1; abundance: -; CDR3nt: TGTGCCAGCAGCCCAGGGACAGGGACAGGAACTGAAAATAACTATGGCTACACCTTC; CDR3aa: CASSPGTGTGTENNYGYTF
v_gene: TRBV5-1; len: 14; j_gene: TRBJ1-6; d_gene: -; abundance: -; CDR3nt: TGCGCCAGCAGCCTGGAACAGGGAAATTCACCCCTCCACTTT; CDR3aa: CASSLEQGNSPLHF
v_gene: TRBV7-2; len: 17; j_gene: TRBJ1-6; d_gene: -; abundance: few; CDR3nt: TGTGCCAGCAGCAATACAGGGAGGGGTAGGGCTAATTCACCCCTCCACTTT; CDR3aa: CASSNTGRGRANSPLHF